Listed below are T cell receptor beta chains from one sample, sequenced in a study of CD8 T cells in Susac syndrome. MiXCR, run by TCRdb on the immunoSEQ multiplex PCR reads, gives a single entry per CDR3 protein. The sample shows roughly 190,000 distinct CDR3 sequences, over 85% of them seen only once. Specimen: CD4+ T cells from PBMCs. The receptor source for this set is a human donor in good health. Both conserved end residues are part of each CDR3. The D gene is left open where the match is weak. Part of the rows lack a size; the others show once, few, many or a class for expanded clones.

CDR3aa: CSVGQGYYGYTF; CDR3nt: TGCAGCGTCGGTCAGGGGTACTATGGCTACACCTTC; v_gene: TRBV29-1; d_gene: NA; abundance: NA; j_gene: TRBJ1-2
CDR3aa: CASSHRQTYGYTF; CDR3nt: TGTGCCAGCAGCCATAGACAGACCTATGGCTACACCTTC; v_gene: TRBV3-1; d_gene: NA; abundance: NA; j_gene: TRBJ1-2
CDR3aa: CASSQDVMGARRSDTQYF; CDR3nt: TGTGCCAGCAGCCAAGATGTTATGGGGGCGCGGAGGTCAGATACGCAGTATTTT; v_gene: TRBV4-2; d_gene: NA; abundance: once; j_gene: TRBJ2-3
CDR3aa: CASSIGVSGNTIYF; CDR3nt: TGTGCCAGTAGTATCGGCGTCTCTGGAAACACCATATATTTT; v_gene: TRBV19; d_gene: NA; abundance: NA; j_gene: TRBJ1-3
CDR3aa: CASSYGLAGGEDTQYF; CDR3nt: TGTGCCAGCAGCTATGGACTAGCGGGGGGGGAAGATACGCAGTATTTT; v_gene: TRBV3-1; d_gene: TRBD2; abundance: NA; j_gene: TRBJ2-3
CDR3aa: CASSIPPPVAEAFF; CDR3nt: TGTGCCAGTAGTATCCCTCCGCCGGTCGCTGAAGCTTTCTTT; v_gene: TRBV19; d_gene: NA; abundance: NA; j_gene: TRBJ1-1
CDR3aa: CASRQTDSNSPLHF; CDR3nt: TGTGCCAGCAGACAGACAGACAGTAATTCACCCCTCCACTTT; v_gene: TRBV3-1; d_gene: NA; abundance: NA; j_gene: TRBJ1-6
CDR3aa: CASSFQSSPLHF; CDR3nt: TGTGCCAGCAGCTTTCAAAGTTCACCCCTCCACTTT; v_gene: TRBV5-6; d_gene: NA; abundance: NA; j_gene: TRBJ1-6
CDR3aa: CAISLQGPCEQYF; CDR3nt: TGTGCCATCAGTTTACAGGGACCGTGCGAGCAGTACTTC; v_gene: TRBV10-3; d_gene: NA; abundance: NA; j_gene: TRBJ2-7
CDR3aa: CASSPPEKLFF; CDR3nt: TGCGCCAGCAGCCCGCCTGAAAAACTGTTTTTT; v_gene: TRBV5-1; d_gene: NA; abundance: NA; j_gene: TRBJ1-4